This entry is about one T cell receptor beta chain. Germline V lookup: CDR1 SGHTA, CDR2 FQGNSA. This CDR3 region has 17 residues. V shed 5 bases and J 2 bases; nucleotides not matched to a gene: 7. The source of the sample is a study of blood T cell repertoires in COVID-19. Generated by immunoSEQ multiplex PCR, the TCRdb table keeps only in-frame clones and is missing some. The data contain roughly 76,000 clones, approximately 78% of them singletons. Sequencing was performed on peripheral blood. The origin of this receptor is a human donor in a cohort sampled during active COVID-19. The chain is built from TRBV7-2 and TRBJ2-6, with TRBD2 matching over 9 bases. CDR3 in amino acids: CASSVRGLAAGANVLTF. For the CDR3, the DNA is TGTGCCAGCAGCGTTCGGGGACTAGCAGCTGGGGCCAACGTCCTGACTTTC.